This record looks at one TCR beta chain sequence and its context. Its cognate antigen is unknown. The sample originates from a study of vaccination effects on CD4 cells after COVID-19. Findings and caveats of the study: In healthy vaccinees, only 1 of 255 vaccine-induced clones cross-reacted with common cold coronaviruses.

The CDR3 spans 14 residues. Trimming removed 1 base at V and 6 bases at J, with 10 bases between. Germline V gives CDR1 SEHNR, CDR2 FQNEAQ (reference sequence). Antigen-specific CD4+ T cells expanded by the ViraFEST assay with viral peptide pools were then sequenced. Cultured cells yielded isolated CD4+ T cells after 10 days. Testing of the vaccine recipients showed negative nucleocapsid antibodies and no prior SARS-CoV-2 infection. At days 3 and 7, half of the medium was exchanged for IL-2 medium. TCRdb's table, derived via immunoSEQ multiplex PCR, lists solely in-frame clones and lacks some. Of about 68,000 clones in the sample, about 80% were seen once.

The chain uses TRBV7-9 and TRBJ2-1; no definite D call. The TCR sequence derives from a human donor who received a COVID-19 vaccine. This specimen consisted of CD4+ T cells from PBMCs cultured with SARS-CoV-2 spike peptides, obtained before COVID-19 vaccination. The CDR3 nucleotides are TGTGCCAGCAGCTTAGGAGGCTGGTCCAATGAGCAGTTCTTC. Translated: CASSLGGWSNEQFF.